Listed here is a single T cell receptor (beta chain). It has no known antigen specificity. The record has no base qualities; no much larger clone is one base away. In the prospective study, participants were 18 to 89 years old, resided in about two dozen geographic areas of the United States, and were enrolled through a virtual design. In the prospective study, cohorts were assigned on the basis of participant-reported clinical history obtained from a screening survey and a study questionnaire. Recovered participants in ImmuneRACE Cohort 3 were defined as having two consecutive negative NP/OP PCR tests, clearance from a healthcare professional, or resolution of symptoms. Mobile phlebotomists in the prospective study collected whole blood, serum and a nasopharyngeal or oropharyngeal swab from every participant. Participants in the prospective study had the option to provide additional blood draws and questionnaires over a 2-month period. Before DNA extraction, prospective study blood samples were shipped either frozen or at room temperature.

As encoded in the germline V gene, CDR1 is MNHEY while CDR2 is SVGAGI. V trim: 2 bases; J trim: 4 bases; unmatched bases: 7. CDR3 length: 15 amino acids, cysteine to phenylalanine. Just CDR3 DNA is preserved here, 45 bases in frame from base 1. This sample was included in a study of blood T cell repertoires in COVID-19 (dated by TCRdb to the early 2020s). Background on the whole study: The collaborator samples originated in the United States, Italy and Spain and spanned the acute and convalescent phases of COVID-19. The repertoires were released in a freely available public database intended as a resource for research on the immune response to SARS-CoV-2. A de-identified subject ID, COVID-19 status, age in years and sex were almost always included in the sample metadata. The prospective study material was composed of cDNA or gDNA derived from T cells, B-cell-depleted T cells, or PBMCs. Subjects who had been exposed to COVID-19, were actively infected with it, or had recovered from it provided the deeply sampled blood TCRbeta repertoires that made up the dataset. The samples were drawn from the first 160 participants of the ongoing ImmuneRACE study and from more than 1,000 subjects provided by 6 global collaborators. Where available, HLA class I and class II types were taken from metadata supplied by the sample provider and were not determined by assay-based typing.

Results the study describes overall, beyond this receptor: How much clinical and demographic metadata was included differed by source and by participant, and the metadata was provided uncurated.

The immunoSEQ Assay, a bias-controlled multiplex PCR, was used to amplify TCRbeta CDR3 regions from genomic DNA. On the authors' methods: Within the assay, amplification of reference gene primers was used to estimate how many nucleated cells each sample contained. To quantify the absolute abundance of each unique TCRbeta CDR3 rearrangement, sequence reads were collapsed and filtered. For each sample, productive Simpson clonality was calculated by taking the square root of Simpson's diversity index across productive rearrangements. TCRdb limited this immuneACCESS table to in-frame rearrangements with V and J called. A share of clones is missing; checked studies link under half to unresolved V genes, and the rest is unexplained. V and J calls and clone size are those listed in that table; D and trimming were worked out from the DNA. In this sample the table shows 150,000 to 200,000 clones, 80% of which occur a single time. The ten largest clones take up 3% to 3.5% of the sample.

The clonotype was recovered from a woman in her fifties or sixties who had recovered from COVID-19. Recombination joined TRBV6-5 with TRBJ1-1, with TRBD1 identical over 7 junction bases. The sample consisted of PBMCs or T cells enriched from blood (not recorded which). The DNA is as follows: TGTGCCAGCAGTTACGAGCAGGGGGTAGGCACTGAAGCTTTCTTT. This translates into CASSYEQGVGTEAFF.